The 18 T cell receptor beta chains below were found in one sample sequenced in a study of CD8+CD57+ T cells in acquired aplastic anemia. CD8+CD57+ cell expansion, shown by flow cytometry, had occurred in the patients selected for sequencing. For CDR3 and TCR beta VDJ profiling, genomic DNA was the template used. Each CDR3 protein is one row after TCRdb ran MiXCR on the reads. The data contain 150,000 to 200,000 distinct CDR3 sequences, around 75% of them singletons. The sequencing input was sorted CD4+, CD8+, or CD8+CD57+ T cells (not recorded which) from PBMCs. These receptors were collected from a human donor with aplastic anemia.

The rearrangement uses TRBV7-9 and TRBJ1-2; D unclear. Germline CDR1 SEHNR, CDR2 FQNEAQ (reference sequence). The CDR3 sequence is 13 residues long. The V gene lost 5 bases and the J gene lost 7 bases, with 14 bases spanning the gap. In DNA, the CDR3 is TGTGCCAGCAGCACGAGCCGGACTCGTGGCTACACCTTC. This gives the protein CASSTSRTRGYTF.

The CDR3 spells CATTGTGVNTEAFF. The CDR3 DNA sequence: TGTGCCACCACCGGGACAGGGGTGAACACTGAAGCTTTCTTT. J is TRBJ1-1 and V is TRBV24-1, with 10 bases matching TRBD1. Germline lookup yields CDR1 KGHDR and CDR2 SFDVKD. This CDR3 has 14 amino acids. V was pared by 8 bases and J by 0 bases, with 2 bases of the junction left unmatched.

This clonotype occurred a few times. The junction shows a germline mismatch at one end, possibly a read error. CDR3 bases: TGTGCTAGCAGCCGTGGGACTAGCGGGGGTGATACGCAGTATTTT. Amino acid sequence: CASSRGTSGGDTQYF. The chain recombines TRBV7-7 with TRBJ2-3; 14 bases align to TRBD2. Germline assignment: CDR1 SSHAT and CDR2 FNYEAQ (reference sequence). This CDR3 comprises 15 residues.

The J gene is TRBJ1-6, the V gene TRBV24-1; 8 bases are shared with TRBD1. Germline V gene sequence: CDR1 KGHDR, CDR2 SFDVKD. The CDR3 spans 14 residues. J lost 10 bases, V lost 3 bases, and 4 bases had no gene match. CDR3 sequence: CATSDGTGVSPLHF. The CDR3 coding sequence is TGTGCCACCAGTGATGGGACAGGAGTCTCACCCCTCCACTTT.

The chain joins TRBV5-4 to TRBJ1-2, with D unresolved. The CDR3 totals 13 residues. V shed 4 bases and J shed 8 bases, with 15 bases lying between them. CDR1 is SGHNT, CDR2 YYREEE, per germline (reference sequence). CDR3 sequence: CASSPTGFGGYTF. The CDR3 region has the DNA TGTGCCAGCAGCCCGACGGGTTTTGGCGGCTACACCTTC.

The chain is built from TRBV12-3 or TRBV12-4 and TRBJ2-3; D is possibly TRBD1 (6 bases). The germline V and J ends were trimmed by 5 bases and 0 bases, with 12 bases remaining between them. The CDR3 is 15 amino acids. CDR3 residues: CASSEFGQSTDTQYF. As DNA, the CDR3 is TGTGCCAGCAGTGAGTTCGGACAGAGCACAGATACGCAGTATTTT.

The chain uses TRBV12-3 or TRBV12-4 and TRBJ2-7, with D tentatively TRBD1 (6 bases). This CDR3 is 14 amino acids long. V lost 5 bases, J lost 3 bases, and 14 bases lay in between. The CDR3 spells CASSRQGPDYEQYF. Here the CDR3 DNA reads TGTGCCAGCAGTCGGCAGGGGCCAGACTACGAGCAGTACTTC.

The chain recombines TRBV7-8 with TRBJ2-7, with D possibly TRBD1 on 5 matching bases. The V and J ends lost 1 base and 8 bases respectively, with 9 bases between them. Germline assignment: CDR1 SGHVS and CDR2 FQNEAQ. The CDR3 spans 12 residues. The CDR3 protein is CASSLDLGQQYF. DNA of the CDR3: TGTGCCAGCAGCTTAGATTTGGGGCAGCAGTACTTC.

The rearrangement uses TRBV2 and TRBJ1-2; 10 nucleotides match TRBD1. The CDR3 covers 15 residues. V dropped 4 bases and J dropped 4; count of bases not matched to a gene: 6. The germline gives CDR1 SNHLY, CDR2 FYNNEI. The CDR3 DNA reads as TGTGCCAGCAGTGTATTGAGGGACAGGGGCTATGGCTACACCTTC. Its protein product is CASSVLRDRGYGYTF.

This chain links TRBV9 with TRBJ2-5; 8 bases match TRBD2. From germline, CDR1 is SGDLS and CDR2 YYNGEE. The V segment lost 0 bases and the J segment 7 bases; nucleotides outside the gene matches: 8. The CDR3 is 15 amino acids. CDR3 sequence (DNA): TGTGCCAGCAGCGTAGACGGGAGGGATCTCGGGACCCAGTACTTC. Its protein is CASSVDGRDLGTQYF.

To note about this clonotype: A read error may account for a junction end that differs from germline. The gene calls are TRBV7-8 and TRBJ2-7; 8 bases agree with TRBD2. CDR3 length: 15 amino acids. The germline gives CDR1 SGHVS, CDR2 FQNEAQ. This chain's CDR3 is CASTQRGSLGDEQYF. The CDR3 coding sequence is TGCGCCAGCACTCAGCGGGGGTCCCTTGGGGACGAGCAGTACTTC.

V usage is TRBV9 and J usage is TRBJ1-2, with unresolved D. From germline, CDR1 is SGDLS and CDR2 YYNGEE. The CDR3 runs 14 residues. Between the trimmed V and J ends, which lost 3 bases and 0 bases, there was a span of 9 bases. The CDR3 DNA sequence: TGTGCCAGCAGCGGCAGTAACACTAACTATGGCTACACCTTC. Encoded protein: CASSGSNTNYGYTF.

This clonotype appeared a single time. V and J are TRBV5-1 and TRBJ2-2, with D unresolved. This CDR3 spans 14 amino acids. From germline, CDR1 is SGHRS and CDR2 YFSETQ. The V end was cut by 4 bases, the J end by 2 bases, with 9 bases between. Here the CDR3 DNA reads TGCGCCAGCAGCCTAAAGGGTAACACCGGGGAGCTGTTTTTT. Protein product: CASSLKGNTGELFF.

The rearrangement joins TRBV5-5 to TRBJ2-7, with 8 bases matching TRBD1. CDR3 length: 14 residues. Unmatched junction bases numbered 7, after V lost 2 bases and J lost 6 bases. Germline V CDR1 and CDR2: SGHKS, YYEKEE (reference sequence). The DNA for the CDR3 is TGTGCCAGCAGCTTTGGACAGGGCAGCTTCGAGCAGTACTTC. This codes for CASSFGQGSFEQYF.

The chain couples TRBV7-6 to TRBJ2-5; 10 nucleotides line up with TRBD1. Germline CDR1 and CDR2: SGHVS and FNYEAQ. The CDR3 runs 16 residues. Germline trimming cut 5 bases from V and 5 bases from J; bases unmatched to any gene: 11. The CDR3 DNA is TGTGCCAGCAGCCGGGAGGGACAGGGGATCTGGGAGACCCAGTACTTC. Protein sequence: CASSREGQGIWETQYF.

Note on this clonotype: The junction does not match germline at one end; this may be a read error. The chain recombines TRBV15 with TRBJ2-3; D ambiguous. The CDR3 totals 13 residues. Germline V CDR1 and CDR2: LNHNV, YYDKDF (reference sequence). The CDR3: CATSRNRVETQYF. The DNA of the CDR3 is TGTGCCACCAGCAGGAATAGGGTGGAGACCCAGTACTTT.

The chain has TRBV7-9 and TRBJ1-4; no reliable D call. The germline gives CDR1 SEHNR, CDR2 FQNEAQ (reference sequence). V lost 1 base and J lost 7, with 16 bases in between. This CDR3 is built from 16 residues. The CDR3 region has the DNA TGTGCCAGCAGCTTAGGAGGGTTGCAGCGGGGTGAAAAACTGTTTTTT. Protein product: CASSLGGLQRGEKLFF.

This sequence joins TRBV10-3 and TRBJ2-5; D perhaps matches TRBD1 (6 bases). The length of the CDR3 is 13 residues. The V end was cut by 3 bases, the J end by 2 bases, with 7 bases between. The germline V gene encodes CDR1 ENHRY and CDR2 SYGVKD. CDR3 nucleotide sequence: TGTGCCATCAGTGATACAGGGCAAGAGACCCAGTACTTC. It codes for CAISDTGQETQYF.